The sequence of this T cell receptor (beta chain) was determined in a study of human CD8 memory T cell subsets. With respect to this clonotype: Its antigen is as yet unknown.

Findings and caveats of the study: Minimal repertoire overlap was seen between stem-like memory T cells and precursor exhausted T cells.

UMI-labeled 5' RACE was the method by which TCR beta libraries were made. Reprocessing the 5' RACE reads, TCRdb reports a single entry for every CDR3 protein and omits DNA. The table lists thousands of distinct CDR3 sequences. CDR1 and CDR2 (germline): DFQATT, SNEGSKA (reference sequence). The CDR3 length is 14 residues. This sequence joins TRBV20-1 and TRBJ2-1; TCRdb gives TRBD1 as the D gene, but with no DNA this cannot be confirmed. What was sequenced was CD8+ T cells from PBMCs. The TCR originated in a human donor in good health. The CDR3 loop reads CSATERDRVNEQFF.